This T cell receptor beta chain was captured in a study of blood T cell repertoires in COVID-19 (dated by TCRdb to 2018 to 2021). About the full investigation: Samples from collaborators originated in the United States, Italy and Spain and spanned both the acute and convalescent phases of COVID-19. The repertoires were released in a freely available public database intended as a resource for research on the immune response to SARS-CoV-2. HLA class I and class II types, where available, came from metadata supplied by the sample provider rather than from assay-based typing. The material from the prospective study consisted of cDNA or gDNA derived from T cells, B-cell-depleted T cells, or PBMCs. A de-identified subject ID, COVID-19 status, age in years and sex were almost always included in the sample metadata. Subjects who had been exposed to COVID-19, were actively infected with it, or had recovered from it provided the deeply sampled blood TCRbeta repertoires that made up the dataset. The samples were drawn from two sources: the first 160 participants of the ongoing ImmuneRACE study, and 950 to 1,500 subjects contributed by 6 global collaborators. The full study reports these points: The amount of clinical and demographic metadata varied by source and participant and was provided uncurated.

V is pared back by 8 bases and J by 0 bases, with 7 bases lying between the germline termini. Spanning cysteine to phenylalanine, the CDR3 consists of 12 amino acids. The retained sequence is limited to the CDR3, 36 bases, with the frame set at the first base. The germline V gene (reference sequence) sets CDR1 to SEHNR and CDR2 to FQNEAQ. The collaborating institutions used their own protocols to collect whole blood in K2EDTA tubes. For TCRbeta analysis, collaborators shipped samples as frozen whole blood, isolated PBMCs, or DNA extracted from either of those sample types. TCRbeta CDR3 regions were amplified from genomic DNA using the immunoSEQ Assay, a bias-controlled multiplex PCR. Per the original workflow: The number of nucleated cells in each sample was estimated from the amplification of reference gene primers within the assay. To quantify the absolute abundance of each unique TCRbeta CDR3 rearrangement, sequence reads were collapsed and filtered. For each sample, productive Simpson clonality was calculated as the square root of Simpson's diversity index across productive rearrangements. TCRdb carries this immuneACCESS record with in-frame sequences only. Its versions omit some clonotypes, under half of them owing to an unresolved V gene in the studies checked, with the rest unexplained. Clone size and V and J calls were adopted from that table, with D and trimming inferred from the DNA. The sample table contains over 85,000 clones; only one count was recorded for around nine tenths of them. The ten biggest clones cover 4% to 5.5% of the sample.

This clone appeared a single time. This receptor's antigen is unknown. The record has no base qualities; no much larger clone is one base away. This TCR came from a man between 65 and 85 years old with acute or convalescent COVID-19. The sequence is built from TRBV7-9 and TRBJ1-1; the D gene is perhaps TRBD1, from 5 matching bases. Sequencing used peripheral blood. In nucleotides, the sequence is TGTGCCAGCGGGACTATGAACACTGAAGCTTTCTTT. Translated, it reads CASGTMNTEAFF. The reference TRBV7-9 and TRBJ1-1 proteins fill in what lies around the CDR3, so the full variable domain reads DTGVSQNPRHKITKRGQNVTFRCDPISEHNRLYWYRQTLGQGPEFLTYFQNEAQLEKSRLLSDRFSAERPKGSFSTLEIQRTEQGDSAMYLCASGTMNTEAFFGQGTRLTVV.